The TCR beta chain under discussion was sequenced for a study of Graves' ophthalmopathy and Graves' hyperthyroidism. The CDR3 sequence is 11 residues long. Per germline, CDR1 MNHEY and CDR2 SVGAGI. Trimming stripped 4 bases from V and 11 bases from J, with 12 bases between. TCR beta CDR3 amplification used RNA transcripts. RT-PCR in the first round used HTBI primers; a second-round multiplex PCR followed. TCRdb reprocessed the multiplex PCR reads via MiXCR and lists one record per CDR3 protein. The table lists fewer than 600,000 distinct CDR3 sequences, approximately 14% of them singletons. This clonotype came up many times.

Sequencing was done on a sample of blood. The receptor's source is a woman in her 30s with Graves' ophthalmopathy. The V gene is TRBV6-5, the J gene TRBJ2-7; D unclear. The CDR3: CASSSNGPEYF. As DNA, the CDR3 is TGTGCCAGCAGTTCAAACGGTCCCGAGTACTTC.